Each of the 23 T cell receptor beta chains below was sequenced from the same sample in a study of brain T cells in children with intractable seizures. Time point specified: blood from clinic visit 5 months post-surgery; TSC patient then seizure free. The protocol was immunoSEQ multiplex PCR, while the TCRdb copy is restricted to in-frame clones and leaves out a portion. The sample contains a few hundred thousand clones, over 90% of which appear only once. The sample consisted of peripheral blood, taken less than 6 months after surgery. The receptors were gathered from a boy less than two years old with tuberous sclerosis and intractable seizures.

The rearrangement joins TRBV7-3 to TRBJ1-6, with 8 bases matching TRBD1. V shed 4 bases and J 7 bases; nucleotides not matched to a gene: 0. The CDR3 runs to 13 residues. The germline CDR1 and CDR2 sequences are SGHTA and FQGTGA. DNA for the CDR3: TGTGCCAGCAGCTGGACAGGGAATTCACCCCTCCACTTT. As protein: CASSWTGNSPLHF.

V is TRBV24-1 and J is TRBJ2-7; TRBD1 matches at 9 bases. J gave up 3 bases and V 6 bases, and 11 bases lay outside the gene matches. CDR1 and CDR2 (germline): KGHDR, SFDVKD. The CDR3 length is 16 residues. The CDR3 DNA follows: TGTGCCACCAGTCACCCCACCGGGACAGGGAACTACGAGCAGTACTTC. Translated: CATSHPTGTGNYEQYF.

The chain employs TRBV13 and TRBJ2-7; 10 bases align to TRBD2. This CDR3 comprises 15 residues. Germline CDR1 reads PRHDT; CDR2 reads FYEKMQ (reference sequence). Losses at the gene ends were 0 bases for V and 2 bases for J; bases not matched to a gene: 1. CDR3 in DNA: TGTGCCAGCAGCTTAGGACTAGCGGGGACCTACGAGCAGTACTTC. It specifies CASSLGLAGTYEQYF.

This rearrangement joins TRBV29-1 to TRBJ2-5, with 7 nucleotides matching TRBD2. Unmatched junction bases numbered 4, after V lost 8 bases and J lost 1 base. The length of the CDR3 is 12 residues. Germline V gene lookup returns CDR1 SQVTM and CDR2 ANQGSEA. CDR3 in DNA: TGCAGCTTCCGGACTAGCCAAGAGACCCAGTACTTC. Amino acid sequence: CSFRTSQETQYF.

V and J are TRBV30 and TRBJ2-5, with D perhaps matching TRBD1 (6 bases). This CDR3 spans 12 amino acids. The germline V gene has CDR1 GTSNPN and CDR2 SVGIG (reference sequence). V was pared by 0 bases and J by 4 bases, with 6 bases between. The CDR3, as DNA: TGTGCCTGGAGTGTACAGGGAGAGACCCAGTACTTC. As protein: CAWSVQGETQYF.

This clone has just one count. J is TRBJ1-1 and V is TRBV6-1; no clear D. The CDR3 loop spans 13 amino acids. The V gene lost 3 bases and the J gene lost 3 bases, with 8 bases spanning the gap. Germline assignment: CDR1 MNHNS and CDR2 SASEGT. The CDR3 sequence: CASSDDSYTEAFF. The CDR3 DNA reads TGTGCCAGCAGTGACGACTCGTACACTGAAGCTTTCTTT.

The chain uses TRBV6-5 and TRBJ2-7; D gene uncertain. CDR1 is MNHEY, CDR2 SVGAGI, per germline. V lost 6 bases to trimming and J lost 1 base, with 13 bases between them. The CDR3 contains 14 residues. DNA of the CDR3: TGTGCCAGCAGCGTCCAGACCGTTTCCTACGAGCAGTACTTC. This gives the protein CASSVQTVSYEQYF.

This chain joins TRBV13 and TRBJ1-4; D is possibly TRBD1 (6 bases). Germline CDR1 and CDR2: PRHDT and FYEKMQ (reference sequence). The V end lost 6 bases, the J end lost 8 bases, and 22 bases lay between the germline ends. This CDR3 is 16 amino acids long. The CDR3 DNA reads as TGTGCCAGCAGTCATAGGGGGGGCAGGGTGCGAGAAAAACTGTTTTTT. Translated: CASSHRGGRVREKLFF.

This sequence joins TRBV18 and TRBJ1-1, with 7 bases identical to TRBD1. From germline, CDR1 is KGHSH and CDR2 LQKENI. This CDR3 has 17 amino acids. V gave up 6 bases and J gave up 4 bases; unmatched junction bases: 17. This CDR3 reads CASSHKGGQVDGTEAFF. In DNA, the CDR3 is TGTGCCAGCTCTCACAAGGGCGGACAGGTGGACGGCACTGAAGCTTTCTTT. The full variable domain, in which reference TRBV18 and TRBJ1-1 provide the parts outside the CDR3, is NAGVMQNPRHLVRRRGQEARLRCSPMKGHSHVYWYRQLPEEGLKFMVYLQKENIIDESGMPKERFSAEFPKEGPSILRIQQVVRGDSAAYFCASSHKGGQVDGTEAFFGQGTRLTVV.

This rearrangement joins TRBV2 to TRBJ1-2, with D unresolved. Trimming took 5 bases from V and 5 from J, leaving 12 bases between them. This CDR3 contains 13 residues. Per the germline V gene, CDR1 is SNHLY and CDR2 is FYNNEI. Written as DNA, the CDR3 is TGTGCCAGCAGTCCCGACGGGCTTTATGGCTACACCTTC. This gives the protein CASSPDGLYGYTF.

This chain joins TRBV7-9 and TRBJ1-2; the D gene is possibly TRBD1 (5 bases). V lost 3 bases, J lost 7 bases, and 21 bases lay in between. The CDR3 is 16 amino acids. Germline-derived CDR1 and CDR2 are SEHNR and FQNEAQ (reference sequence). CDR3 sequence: CASSFSPGLELSGYTF. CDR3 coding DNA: TGTGCCAGCAGCTTTAGTCCGGGGCTCGAATTGAGTGGCTACACCTTC.

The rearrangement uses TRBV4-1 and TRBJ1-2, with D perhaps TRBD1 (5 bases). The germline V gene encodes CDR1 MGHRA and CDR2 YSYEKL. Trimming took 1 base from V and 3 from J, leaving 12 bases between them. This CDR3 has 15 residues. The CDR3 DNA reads TGCGCCAGCAGCCAAGCCCGTGGGGCAGACTATGGCTACACCTTC. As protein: CASSQARGADYGYTF.

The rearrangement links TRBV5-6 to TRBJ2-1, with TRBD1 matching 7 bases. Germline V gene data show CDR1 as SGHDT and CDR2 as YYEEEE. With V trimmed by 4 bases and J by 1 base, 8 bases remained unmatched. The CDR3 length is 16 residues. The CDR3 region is CASSGEDRVSYNEQFF. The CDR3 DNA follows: TGTGCCAGCAGCGGAGAAGACAGGGTGTCCTACAATGAGCAGTTCTTC.

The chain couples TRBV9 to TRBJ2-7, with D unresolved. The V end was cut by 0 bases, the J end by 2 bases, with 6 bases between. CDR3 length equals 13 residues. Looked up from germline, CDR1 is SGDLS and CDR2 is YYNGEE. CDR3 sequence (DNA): TGTGCCAGCAGCGTAGAGGGTACCTACGAGCAGTACTTC. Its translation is CASSVEGTYEQYF.

In DNA form, the CDR3 reads TGTGCCAGCAGCTTAGACTTGGGGGGCAGGGCGGGGACCCAGTACTTC. Encoded protein: CASSLDLGGRAGTQYF. The chain is built from TRBV11-3 and TRBJ2-5; possibly TRBD1 or TRBD2 for D (6 bases each). V shed 0 bases and J shed 7 bases, with 18 bases lying between them. Germline CDR1 is SGHNT and CDR2 is YENEEA. The CDR3 has 16 residues.

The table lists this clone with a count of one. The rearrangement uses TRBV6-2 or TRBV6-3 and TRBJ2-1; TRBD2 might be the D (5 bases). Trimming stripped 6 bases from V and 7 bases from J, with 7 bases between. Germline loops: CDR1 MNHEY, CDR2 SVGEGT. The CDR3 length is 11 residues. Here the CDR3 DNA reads TGTGCCAGCAGCTCGGGGAATGAGCAGTTCTTC. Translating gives CASSSGNEQFF.

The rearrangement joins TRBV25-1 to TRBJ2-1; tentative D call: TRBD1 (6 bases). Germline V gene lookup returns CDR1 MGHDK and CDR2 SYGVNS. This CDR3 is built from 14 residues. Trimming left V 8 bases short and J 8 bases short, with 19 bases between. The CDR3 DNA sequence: TGTGCCAGCCAGGGGCGTATTTCTACGGATGAGCAGTTCTTC. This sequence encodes CASQGRISTDEQFF.

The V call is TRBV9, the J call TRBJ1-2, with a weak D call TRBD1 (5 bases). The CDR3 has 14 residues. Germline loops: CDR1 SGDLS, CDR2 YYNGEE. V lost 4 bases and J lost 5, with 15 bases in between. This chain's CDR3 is CASSTPGPEYGYTF. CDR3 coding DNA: TGTGCCAGCAGCACCCCAGGGCCGGAATATGGCTACACCTTC. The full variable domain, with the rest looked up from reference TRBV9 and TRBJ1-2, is DSGVTQTPKHLITATGQRVTLRCSPRSGDLSVYWYQQSLDQGLQFLIQYYNGEERAKGNILERFSAQQFPDLHSELNLSSLELGDSALYFCASSTPGPEYGYTFGSGTRLTVV.

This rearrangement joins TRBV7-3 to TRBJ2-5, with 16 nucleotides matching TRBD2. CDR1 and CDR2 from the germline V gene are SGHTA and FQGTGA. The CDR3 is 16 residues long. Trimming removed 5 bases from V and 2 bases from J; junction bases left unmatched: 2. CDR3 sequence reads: CASSAGLAGGQETQYF. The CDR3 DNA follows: TGTGCCAGCAGCGCGGGACTAGCGGGAGGGCAAGAGACCCAGTACTTC.

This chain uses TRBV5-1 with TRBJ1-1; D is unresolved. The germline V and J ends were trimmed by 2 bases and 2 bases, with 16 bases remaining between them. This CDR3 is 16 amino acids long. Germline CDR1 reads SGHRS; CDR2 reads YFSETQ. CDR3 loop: CASSLFATGRNTEAFF. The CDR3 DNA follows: TGCGCCAGCAGCTTATTCGCGACGGGCCGCAACACTGAAGCTTTCTTT.

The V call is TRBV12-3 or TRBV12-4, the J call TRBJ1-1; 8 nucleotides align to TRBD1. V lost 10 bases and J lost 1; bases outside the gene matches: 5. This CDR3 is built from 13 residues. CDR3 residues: CATLDRENTEAFF. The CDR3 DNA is TGTGCCACCTTGGACAGGGAGAACACTGAAGCTTTCTTT.

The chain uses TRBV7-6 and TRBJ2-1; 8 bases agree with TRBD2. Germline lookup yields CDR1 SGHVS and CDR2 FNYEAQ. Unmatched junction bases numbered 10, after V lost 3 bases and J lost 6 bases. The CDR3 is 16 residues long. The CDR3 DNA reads TGTGCCAGCAGCTTGTTCGGGAGGGGGACTGGCAATGAGCAGTTCTTC. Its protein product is CASSLFGRGTGNEQFF.

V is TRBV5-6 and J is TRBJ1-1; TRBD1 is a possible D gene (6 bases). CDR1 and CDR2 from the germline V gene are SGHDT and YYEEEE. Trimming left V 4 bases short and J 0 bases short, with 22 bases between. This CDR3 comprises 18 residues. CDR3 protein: CASSVGAGEPVVNTEAFF. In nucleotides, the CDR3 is TGTGCCAGCAGCGTGGGGGCGGGTGAACCTGTAGTGAACACTGAAGCTTTCTTT.